What follows are 10 T cell receptor beta chains derived from one specimen sequenced in a study of blood T cell repertoires in COVID-19. Produced via immunoSEQ multiplex PCR; TCRdb's table is partial and in-frame only. The sample yields 150,000 to 200,000 clones, 70% to 80% seen once. Sequenced input: peripheral blood. All receptors derive from a woman in her thirties or forties with COVID-19, enrolled during active disease.

The V gene is TRBV7-6, the J gene TRBJ2-1, with 8 bases aligning to TRBD1. The CDR3 sequence is 16 residues long. Trimming removed 3 bases from V and 10 bases from J; junction bases left unmatched: 14. The germline V gene encodes CDR1 SGHVS and CDR2 FNYEAQ. CDR3 in amino acids: CASSFDATGVGDEQFF. Here the CDR3 DNA reads TGTGCCAGCAGCTTTGATGCGACAGGGGTGGGTGACGAGCAGTTCTTC.

This clone is a singleton in its sample. The rearrangement links TRBV18 to TRBJ1-1, with D perhaps matching TRBD1 (6 bases). The V end was cut by 3 bases, the J end by 1 base, with 15 bases between. The CDR3 spans 16 residues. From germline, CDR1 is KGHSH and CDR2 LQKENI. CDR3 amino acids: CASSPLQGWENTEAFF. The CDR3 DNA reads as TGTGCCAGCTCACCCTTACAGGGATGGGAGAACACTGAAGCTTTCTTT.

The chain has TRBV11-3 and TRBJ2-1, with TRBD2 as a possible D gene (6 bases). This CDR3 is built from 15 residues. V lost 4 bases, J lost 5 bases, and 15 bases lay in between. Germline-derived CDR1 and CDR2 are SGHNT and YENEEA. The CDR3 loop is CASSSRRASHNEQFF. The DNA of the CDR3 is TGTGCCAGCAGCTCCCGGAGGGCTTCGCACAATGAGCAGTTCTTC.

The CDR3: CASSRTGGDQPQHF. The CDR3 DNA follows: TGTGCCAGCAGTAGGACAGGGGGAGATCAGCCCCAGCATTTT. The V gene is TRBV7-2, the J gene TRBJ1-5; the match to TRBD1 covers 10 bases. V shed 6 bases and J 5 bases; nucleotides not matched to a gene: 4. This CDR3 region has 14 residues. Germline CDR1 reads SGHTA; CDR2 reads FQGNSA.

This clone was recorded many times. The chain combines TRBV4-2 with TRBJ1-2, with TRBD1 matching 8 bases. The CDR3 is made up of 15 amino acids. Losses at the gene ends were 5 bases for V and 6 bases for J; bases not matched to a gene: 11. Germline values: CDR1 LGHNA, CDR2 YNFKEQ. The CDR3 nucleotides read TGTGCCAGCAGCTCGGGACCCACAGGGGGGAATGGCTACACCTTC. It yields the protein CASSSGPTGGNGYTF.

The chain carries TRBV5-4 and TRBJ2-2; D possibly corresponds to TRBD1 (5 bases). Germline loops: CDR1 SGHNT, CDR2 YYREEE (reference sequence). The CDR3 has 16 amino acids. V was clipped by 4 bases and J by 0 bases, with 13 bases between them. CDR3 DNA sequence: TGTGCCAGCAGCCTCGGGTTAGGGGCGAACACCGGGGAGCTGTTTTTT. It is translated as CASSLGLGANTGELFF.

The V call is TRBV7-9, the J call TRBJ2-3; the match to TRBD1 covers 12 bases. CDR3 length equals 16 residues. J was trimmed by 5 bases and V by 5 bases; bases with no gene match: 8. CDR1 is SEHNR, CDR2 FQNEAQ, per germline (reference sequence). In nucleotides, the CDR3 is TGTGCCAGCAGCGAAGCCGGGACAGGGGGCTTAGATACGCAGTATTTT. It yields the protein CASSEAGTGGLDTQYF.

This clone was observed a few times. The J gene is TRBJ1-6, the V gene TRBV3-1 (or the pseudogene TRBV3-2); no definite D call. V was clipped by 5 bases and J by 3 bases, with 8 bases between them. CDR1 is LGHDT, CDR2 YNNKEL, per germline (reference sequence). The CDR3 has 14 amino acids. The CDR3 sequence is CASSSRFYNSPLHF. DNA of the CDR3: TGTGCCAGCAGCTCACGGTTCTATAATTCACCCCTCCACTTT.

In this sample, this clone turned up once. This rearrangement joins TRBV4-1 to TRBJ2-7, with TRBD1 matching 11 bases. Losses at the gene ends were 8 bases for V and 3 bases for J; bases not matched to a gene: 3. This CDR3 region has 13 residues. CDR1 is MGHRA and CDR2 is YSYEKL in the germline V gene. CDR3 sequence: CASAGTGGYEQYF. The CDR3 DNA follows: TGCGCCAGCGCCGGGACAGGGGGCTACGAGCAGTACTTC.

This chain links TRBV3-1 (or the pseudogene TRBV3-2) with TRBJ2-1; unclear D gene. Germline values: CDR1 LGHDT, CDR2 YNNKEL (reference sequence). The CDR3 contains 14 residues. V gave up 1 base and J gave up 5 bases, with 9 bases separating them. CDR3 sequence: CASSQVGVNNEQFF. The CDR3 DNA sequence: TGTGCCAGCAGCCAAGTTGGAGTCAACAATGAGCAGTTCTTC.